These T cell receptor beta chains were read from a single sample in a study of blood T cell repertoires in COVID-19. The data were produced by immunoSEQ multiplex PCR, yet TCRdb's version contains in-frame clones alone and is incomplete. Here the sample spans approximately 90,000 clones, roughly 87% being singletons. The specimen was peripheral blood. The source is a man aged 45-60 years with acute or convalescent COVID-19. The CDR3 runs from the conserved cysteine through the conserved F or W. A D gene is named only where the DNA matches it firmly. Part of the rows lack a size; the others show once, few, many or a class for expanded clones.

cdr3_nt,cdr3_aa,v_call,clone_size,d_call,j_call
TGTGCCAGTAGAAGCTCCGGAGGGGACCGCGGCTCCTACAATGAGCAGTTCTTC,CASRSSGGDRGSYNEQFF,TRBV19,.,.,TRBJ2-1
TGTGCCAGCAGCTGGAGGGGGGGCACTGAAGCTTTCTTT,CASSWRGGTEAFF,TRBV5-8,once,.,TRBJ1-1
TGCGCCAGCAGCTTGACGATCGGGACAAATATGAACACTGAAGCTTTCTTT,CASSLTIGTNMNTEAFF,TRBV5-1,once,.,TRBJ1-1
TGTGCCAGCAGCTTGGGGGACAGGTGGGGCACAGATACGCAGTATTTT,CASSLGDRWGTDTQYF,TRBV5-4,.,TRBD1,TRBJ2-3
TGTGCCAGCAGAGCGGACAGGGTTAGCACAGATACGCAGTATTTT,CASRADRVSTDTQYF,TRBV2,.,TRBD1,TRBJ2-3
TGTGCCAGCAGTTCCGGACAGGCCCAATACAACTATGGCTACACCTTC,CASSSGQAQYNYGYTF,TRBV28,.,TRBD1,TRBJ1-2
TGTGCCAGCAGCGGACGGCAGGGGATTTACACTGAAGCTTTCTTT,CASSGRQGIYTEAFF,TRBV5-4,once,.,TRBJ1-1
TGTGCCAGCAGCTTAGGACTGAGCACAGATACGCAGTATTTT,CASSLGLSTDTQYF,TRBV13,few,.,TRBJ2-3
TGTGCCAGCAGTTCGTGGACTAGCGGGGGGGGAGGGGAGCTGTTTTTT,CASSSWTSGGGGELFF,TRBV6-6,.,TRBD2,TRBJ2-2
TGTGCCAGCAGCCAAGGGACAGGGGTGGAAGGCTACACCTTC,CASSQGTGVEGYTF,TRBV3-1/TRBV3-2,.,TRBD1,TRBJ1-2